The clone carrying this T cell receptor (beta chain) has just a few counts. This record belongs to a study of T-cell reconstitution after alpha-beta-depleted transplantation in children. CDR3 length: 15 amino acids. The V gene lost 2 bases and the J gene lost 2 bases, with 12 bases spanning the gap. Researchers prepared the TCRbeta library using unique molecular identifiers, the study reports. A single record per CDR3 protein comes from TCRdb applying MiXCR to the PCR reads. The data show fewer than 550,000 distinct CDR3 sequences, approximately 10% seen once. The chain joins TRBV12-3 or TRBV12-4 to TRBJ1-2; D is undetermined. The receptor was derived from a female patient younger than 10 who had a stem cell transplant for aplastic anemia, so the T cells may come from the graft donor. The material was PBMCs, mostly from graft donor cells, obtained 180 days after TCRalphabeta/CD19-depleted stem cell transplant. This CDR3 reads CASSLRERPNYGYTF. The CDR3 DNA reads as TGTGCCAGCAGTTTACGGGAGAGGCCCAACTATGGCTACACCTTC.